This TCR beta chain was captured in a study of control samples from healthy donors and cancer patients. The CDR3 has 16 residues. In germline, CDR1 is KGHDR, CDR2 SFDVKD. The junction had 7 bases not matched to a gene; V was cut back by 1 base and J by 4 bases. Only in-frame clones appear in the TCRdb table, and some are missing; sequencing was by immunoSEQ multiplex PCR. The sample has approximately 180,000 clones, approximately 94% seen once. The origin of this receptor is a woman between 18 and 29 years old in good health. Material for sequencing was blood. This sequence joins TRBV24-1 and TRBJ2-5; 8 bases are a match to TRBD1. CDR3 sequence (DNA): TGTGCCACCAGTGATTTAGAACAGGGGGGACGAGAGACCCAGTACTTC. Translated, it gives CATSDLEQGGRETQYF.